These 9 T cell receptor beta chains originate from one sample sequenced in a study of blood T cell repertoires in COVID-19. Assay used: immunoSEQ multiplex PCR; TCRdb lists only in-frame clones, some missing. Here the sample spans about 99,000 clones, 79% being singletons. Sequenced sample: peripheral blood. These TCRs come from an elderly woman with active or convalescent COVID-19.

The V call is TRBV3-1 (or the pseudogene TRBV3-2), the J call TRBJ2-3, with D perhaps matching TRBD2 (5 bases). The germline CDR1 and CDR2 sequences are LGHDT and YNNKEL (reference sequence). This CDR3 spans 12 amino acids. V was shortened by 4 bases and J by 7 bases, with 9 bases between the two germline ends. In nucleotides, the CDR3 is TGTGCCAGCAGCCCCTCGGGAAATACGCAGTATTTT. Encoded protein: CASSPSGNTQYF.

This clone was found a few times. The V gene is TRBV6-2 or TRBV6-3, the J gene TRBJ2-2; 11 bases map to TRBD1. Germline values: CDR1 MNHEY, CDR2 SVGEGT. J lost 7 bases, V lost 1 base, and 8 bases had no gene match. CDR3 length: 17 residues. CDR3 sequence: CASSYFGTGGIGGELFF. As DNA, the CDR3 is TGTGCCAGCAGTTACTTCGGGACAGGGGGAATCGGCGGGGAGCTGTTTTTT.

J is TRBJ2-1 and V is TRBV7-8; 8 bases align to TRBD1. The CDR3 runs to 17 residues. Germline trimming cut 5 bases from V and 5 bases from J; bases unmatched to any gene: 14. In germline, CDR1 is SGHVS, CDR2 FQNEAQ. The CDR3 spells CASSTYLRQGRNNEQFF. CDR3 DNA sequence: TGTGCCAGCAGCACGTACCTCAGACAGGGGCGAAACAATGAGCAGTTCTTC.

The chain employs TRBV2 and TRBJ2-7; tentative D call: TRBD1 (7 bases). Germline V gives CDR1 SNHLY, CDR2 FYNNEI. The ends were cut back, 7 bases at V and 4 bases at J, with 14 bases in the middle. This CDR3 contains 13 residues. CDR3 DNA: TGTGCCAGCATAACGACAGGGAGGTACGAGCAGTACTTC. It is translated as CASITTGRYEQYF.

The chain's CDR3 is CASSLTGGASNQPQHF. DNA for the CDR3: TGTGCCAGCAGCTTGACAGGGGGCGCGAGCAATCAGCCCCAGCATTTT. The genes are TRBV5-4 and TRBJ1-5, with 9 positions matching TRBD1. This CDR3 is 16 amino acids long. With 1 base clipped from V and 1 base from J, the junction kept 3 bases outside the gene matches. The V gene's germline CDR1 is SGHNT and CDR2 YYREEE (reference sequence).

The chain employs TRBV2 and TRBJ2-7; D might be TRBD2 (6 bases). With 1 base removed from V and 6 bases from J, the gap between germline ends came to 13 bases. The CDR3 sequence is 14 residues long. Germline V gene lookup returns CDR1 SNHLY and CDR2 FYNNEI. The CDR3 coding sequence is TGTGCCAGCAGTGAAGTTGGAGGGGTCGGCGAGCAGTACTTC. Residues: CASSEVGGVGEQYF.

The rearrangement links TRBV18 to TRBJ1-3; perhaps TRBD1 as D (6 bases). This CDR3 comprises 17 residues. The V end lost 1 base, the J end lost 0 bases, and 13 bases lay between the germline ends. Germline V gene lookup returns CDR1 KGHSH and CDR2 LQKENI. The CDR3 protein is CASSPLGQPASGNTIYF. The CDR3 DNA follows: TGTGCCAGCTCACCACTAGGACAGCCTGCCTCTGGAAACACCATATATTTT.

The chain uses TRBV28 and TRBJ2-3, with 8 positions matching TRBD2. This CDR3 is 15 amino acids long. J lost 5 bases, V lost 5 bases, and 9 bases had no gene match. Per the germline V gene, CDR1 is MDHEN and CDR2 is SYDVKM. CDR3 nucleotides: TGTGCCAGCAGTCCGGGAGGGCCAATAAAAGATACGCAGTATTTT. Translated: CASSPGGPIKDTQYF.

This clone was counted between two and nine times. The chain couples TRBV6-5 to TRBJ1-4; TRBD1 is a possible D gene (5 bases). V was cut by 4 bases and J by 4 bases, with 10 bases left in between. This CDR3 contains 14 residues. CDR1 and CDR2 (germline): MNHEY, SVGAGI. The CDR3 here is CASSLVGGNEKLFF. DNA for the CDR3: TGTGCCAGCAGTTTGGTGGGGGGTAATGAAAAACTGTTTTTT.